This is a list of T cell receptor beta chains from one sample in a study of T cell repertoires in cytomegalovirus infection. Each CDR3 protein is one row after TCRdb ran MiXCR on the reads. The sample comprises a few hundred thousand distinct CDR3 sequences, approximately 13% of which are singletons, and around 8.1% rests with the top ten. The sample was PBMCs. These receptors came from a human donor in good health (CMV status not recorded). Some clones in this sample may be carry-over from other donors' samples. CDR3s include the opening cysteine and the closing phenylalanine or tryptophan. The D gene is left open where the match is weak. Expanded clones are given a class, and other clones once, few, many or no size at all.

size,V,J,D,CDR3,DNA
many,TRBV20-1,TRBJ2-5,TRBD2,CSAHILAGAETQYF,TGCAGTGCTCATATATTAGCGGGAGCGGAGACCCAGTACTTC
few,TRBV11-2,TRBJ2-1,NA,CASSLRDTEQFF,TGTGCCAGCAGCTTACGGGACACCGAGCAGTTCTTC
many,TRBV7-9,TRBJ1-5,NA,CASSLAGLSNQPQHF,TGTGCCAGCAGCTTAGCAGGGTTGAGCAATCAGCCCCAGCATTTT
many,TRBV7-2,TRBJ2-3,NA,CASSSSTGSDTQYF,TGTGCCAGCAGCTCGAGCACGGGGTCAGATACGCAGTATTTT
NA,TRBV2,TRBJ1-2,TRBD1,CASTRRGTEFYGYTF,TGTGCCAGCACCCGCCGGGGGACAGAGTTCTATGGCTACACCTTC
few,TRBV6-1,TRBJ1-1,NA,CASSRTQGTEAFF,TGTGCCAGCAGTCGTACACAGGGCACTGAAGCTTTCTTT
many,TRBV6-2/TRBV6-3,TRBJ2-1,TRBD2,CASWTSGRNEQFF,TGTGCCAGTTGGACTAGCGGGAGAAATGAGCAGTTCTTC
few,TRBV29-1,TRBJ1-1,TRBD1,CSVEGNRGSTEAFF,TGCAGCGTTGAGGGTAACAGGGGCTCGACTGAAGCTTTCTTT
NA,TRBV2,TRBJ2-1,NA,CASTLALEQFF,TGTGCCAGCACTTTAGCACTGGAGCAGTTCTTC
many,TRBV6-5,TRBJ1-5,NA,CASSYGPASNQPQHF,TGTGCCAGCAGTTACGGGCCGGCGAGCAATCAGCCCCAGCATTTT
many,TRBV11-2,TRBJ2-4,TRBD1,CASQGAGAKNIQYF,TGTGCCAGCCAGGGGGCCGGGGCCAAAAACATTCAGTACTTC
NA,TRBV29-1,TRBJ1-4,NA,CSVESRGSNEKLFF,TGCAGCGTTGAATCGCGGGGGAGTAACGAAAAACTGTTTTTT
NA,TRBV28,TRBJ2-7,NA,CASRDSLTSYEQYF,TGTGCCAGCAGGGATTCTTTAACCTCCTACGAGCAGTACTTC
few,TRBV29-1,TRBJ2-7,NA,CSVDAGNEQYF,TGCAGCGTTGATGCGGGAAACGAGCAGTACTTC
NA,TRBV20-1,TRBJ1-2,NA,CSARAGANYGYTF,TGCAGTGCTAGAGCCGGCGCTAACTATGGCTACACCTTC
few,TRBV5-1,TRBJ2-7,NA,CASSLGEGLYEQYF,TGCGCCAGCAGCTTGGGAGAAGGGTTGTACGAGCAGTACTTC
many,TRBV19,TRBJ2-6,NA,CASSIRGSGANVLTF,TGTGCCAGTAGTATACGGGGTTCCGGGGCCAACGTCCTGACTTTC
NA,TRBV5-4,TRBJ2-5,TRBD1,CASSLWGTGTETQYF,TGTGCCAGCAGCTTATGGGGGACAGGAACGGAGACCCAGTACTTC
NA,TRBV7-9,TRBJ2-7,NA,CASSFGQLFQQYF,TGTGCCAGCAGCTTCGGTCAGCTTTTTCAGCAGTACTTC
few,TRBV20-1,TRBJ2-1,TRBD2,CSAREDTSGHNEQFF,TGCAGTGCTAGAGAGGACACTAGCGGTCACAATGAGCAGTTCTTC
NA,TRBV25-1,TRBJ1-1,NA,CASSDWGEGEAFF,TGTGCCAGCAGTGATTGGGGGGAGGGTGAAGCTTTCTTT
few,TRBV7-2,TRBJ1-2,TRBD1,CASSYGQGLLSYTF,TGTGCCAGCAGCTACGGACAGGGGCTCTTAAGCTACACCTTC
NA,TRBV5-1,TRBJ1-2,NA,CASSVDPLSLDSYGYTF,TGCGCCAGCAGCGTAGACCCCCTCTCCTTGGACAGCTATGGCTACACCTTC
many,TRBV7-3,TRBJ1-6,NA,CASSLGGVNSPLHF,TGTGCCAGCAGCTTAGGGGGTGTCAATTCACCCCTCCACTTT
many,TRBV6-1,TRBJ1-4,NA,CASSDRWVLEEKLFF,TGTGCCAGCAGTGACCGATGGGTCCTTGAAGAAAAACTGTTTTTT
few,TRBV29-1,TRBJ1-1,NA,CSVINGNTEAFF,TGCAGCGTGATTAACGGGAACACTGAAGCTTTCTTT
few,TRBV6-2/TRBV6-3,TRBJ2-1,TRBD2,CASSSTGTSGNEQFF,TGTGCCAGCAGTTCAACCGGGACTAGCGGCAATGAGCAGTTCTTC
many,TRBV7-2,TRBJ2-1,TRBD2,CASSLYGRGFHTSGRNEQFF,TGTGCCAGCAGCTTATATGGCAGGGGGTTTCATACTAGCGGGAGAAATGAGCAGTTCTTC
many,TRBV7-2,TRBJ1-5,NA,CASSSPDSYSNQPQHF,TGTGCCAGCAGCTCCCCAGACAGTTATAGCAATCAGCCCCAGCATTTT
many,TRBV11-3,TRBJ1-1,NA,CASSSLTGAEAFF,TGTGCCAGCAGCTCCCTTACGGGCGCTGAAGCTTTCTTT
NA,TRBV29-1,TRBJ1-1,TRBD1,CSGGHTGENTEAFF,TGCAGCGGGGGTCATACAGGGGAGAACACTGAAGCTTTCTTT
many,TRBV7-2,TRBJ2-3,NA,CASSYPRGSTDTQYF,TGTGCCAGCAGCTACCCGAGGGGTAGCACAGATACGCAGTATTTT
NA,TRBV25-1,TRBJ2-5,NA,CASSGQKQETQYF,TGTGCCAGCAGTGGTCAGAAGCAAGAGACCCAGTACTTC
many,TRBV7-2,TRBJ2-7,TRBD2,CASRPSGSSYEQYF,TGTGCCAGCAGACCTAGCGGGAGCTCCTACGAGCAGTACTTC
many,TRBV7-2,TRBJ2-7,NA,CASSPRGGLRVSEQYF,TGTGCCAGCAGCCCCCGCGGAGGGCTACGGGTCTCCGAGCAGTACTTC
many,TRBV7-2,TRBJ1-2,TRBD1,CASSLRQGSGYTF,TGTGCCAGCAGCTTGCGACAGGGTAGTGGCTACACCTTC
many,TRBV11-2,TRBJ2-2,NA,CASSLDRGELFF,TGTGCCAGCAGCTTAGACCGCGGGGAGCTGTTTTTT
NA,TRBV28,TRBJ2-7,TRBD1,CASSSQGSGEQYF,TGTGCCAGCAGTTCACAGGGGTCCGGCGAGCAGTACTTC
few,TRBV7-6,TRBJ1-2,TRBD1,CASSTQGGTGMDGYTF,TGTGCCAGCAGCACGCAAGGGGGGACAGGGATGGATGGCTACACCTTC
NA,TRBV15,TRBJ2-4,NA,CATSRDTDTNIQYF,TGTGCCACCAGCAGAGATACTGATACGAACATTCAGTACTTC
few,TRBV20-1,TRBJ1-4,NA,CSARERATNEKLFF,TGCAGTGCTAGAGAAAGGGCAACTAATGAAAAACTGTTTTTT
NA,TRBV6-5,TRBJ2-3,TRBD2,CASSRTSGRGQSTDTQYF,TGTGCCAGCAGCCGCACTAGCGGGCGGGGTCAGAGCACAGATACGCAGTATTTT
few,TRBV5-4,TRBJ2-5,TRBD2,CASRTGTSGGQETQYF,TGTGCCAGCAGGACCGGGACTAGCGGGGGCCAAGAGACCCAGTACTTC
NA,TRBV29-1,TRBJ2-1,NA,CSVETGKSSYNEQFF,TGCAGCGTTGAAACGGGCAAGAGCTCCTACAATGAGCAGTTCTTC
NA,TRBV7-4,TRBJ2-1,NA,CASSSTPLDRNEQFF,TGTGCCAGCAGCTCGACCCCCCTAGATCGCAATGAGCAGTTCTTC
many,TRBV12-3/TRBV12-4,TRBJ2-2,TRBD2,CASSAGTRGAGELFF,TGTGCCAGCAGCGCCGGGACTAGGGGCGCCGGGGAGCTGTTTTTT
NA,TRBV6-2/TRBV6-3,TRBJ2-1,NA,CASRRETYNEQFF,TGTGCCAGCAGGCGGGAAACCTACAATGAGCAGTTCTTC
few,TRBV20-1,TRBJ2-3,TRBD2,CSAIKAGGITDTQYF,TGCAGTGCTATTAAAGCGGGGGGGATCACAGATACGCAGTATTTT
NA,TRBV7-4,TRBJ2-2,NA,CASSLGNWELFF,TGTGCCAGCAGCCTAGGGAACTGGGAGCTGTTTTTT
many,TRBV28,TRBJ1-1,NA,CASRGPEMNTEAFF,TGTGCCAGCCGGGGACCGGAGATGAACACTGAAGCTTTCTTT
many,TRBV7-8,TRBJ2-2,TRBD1,CASSSPQGAQDTGELFF,TGTGCCAGCAGCTCCCCGCAGGGGGCGCAGGACACCGGGGAGCTGTTTTTT
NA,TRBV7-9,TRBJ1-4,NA,CASSSGPPPEKLFF,TGTGCCAGCAGCTCCGGGCCCCCACCCGAAAAACTGTTTTTT